The clone carrying this T cell receptor (beta chain) occurred a few times. Its antigen is unknown. After 5'RACE with constant-segment primers, TCR alpha and TCR beta cDNA libraries carrying sample barcodes and UMIs were obtained. Each CDR3 protein is one row after TCRdb ran MiXCR on the 5' RACE reads. The table lists 250,000 to 350,000 distinct CDR3 sequences, around 16% of them singletons. These data come from a study of T-cell memory formation after mild COVID-19. Study-wide findings and caveats: SARS-CoV-2 specificity of second-wave clones peaking day 37 was unconfirmed.

This CDR3 contains 15 residues. The germline V and J ends were trimmed by 3 bases and 0 bases, with 6 bases remaining between them. Sequencing was performed on PBMCs or a T cell subset sorted from them (not recorded which). This TCR came from a man aged 18 to 29 who had mild COVID-19 (a few samples of this study predate the infection). Cell type and time point are not known. J is TRBJ2-6 and V is TRBV12-3 or TRBV12-4; D not certain. The CDR3 loop is CASSLWSSGANVLTF. CDR3 in DNA: TGTGCCAGCAGTTTGTGGAGCTCTGGGGCCAACGTCCTGACTTTC.